This T cell receptor (beta chain) was identified in a study of blood T cell repertoires in COVID-19. Study in general: Samples representing acute and convalescent COVID-19 were sourced from the United States, Italy and Spain.

Looked up from germline, CDR1 is MGHRA and CDR2 is YSYEKL. The length of the CDR3 is 15 residues. The ends lost 4 bases at V and 2 bases at J; junction bases unmatched: 4. In the original analysis: Amplification from reference gene primers served as the basis for estimated nucleated cell counts. Using immunoSEQ multiplex PCR, the repertoire was profiled, and TCRdb retains in-frame clones only, with some absent. V and J calls and clone size come straight from that table; D and trimming were deduced from the DNA. Of nearly 55,000 clones listed, around 80% are singletons. Sequencing input: peripheral blood. The receptor was isolated from a human donor with active or convalescent COVID-19. The donor label of this sample is uncertain. The chain uses TRBV4-1 and TRBJ2-3, with 9 positions matching TRBD1. Written as DNA, the CDR3 is TGCGCCAGCAGCCTCGGGACAGGGAACACAGATACGCAGTATTTT. Protein: CASSLGTGNTDTQYF.